One sample yielded the 24 T cell receptor beta chains listed below, sequenced in a study of blood T cell repertoires in COVID-19. Generated by immunoSEQ multiplex PCR, the TCRdb table keeps only in-frame clones and is missing some. The profile shows about 170,000 clones, about 80% of them singletons. The material sequenced was PBMCs or T cells enriched from blood (not recorded which). The receptors originated from a man aged 45-65 years who had recovered from COVID-19.

This chain uses TRBV9 with TRBJ2-1; 10 nucleotides agree with TRBD2. Germline V lookup: CDR1 SGDLS, CDR2 YYNGEE. V gave up 2 bases and J gave up 6 bases; unmatched junction bases: 8. The CDR3 totals 16 residues. The CDR3 DNA is TGTGCCAGCAGCGTTGAGGGACTAGCGTCTAGCAATGAGCAGTTCTTC. Its protein product is CASSVEGLASSNEQFF.

This chain links TRBV27 with TRBJ1-2; D is possibly TRBD1 (5 bases). Germline assignment: CDR1 MNHEY and CDR2 SMNVEV (reference sequence). The CDR3 covers 15 residues. Trimming left V 6 bases short and J 0 bases short, with 14 bases between. CDR3 nucleotide sequence: TGTGCCAGCAGCCCACTGGGCAGGGCTAACTATGGCTACACCTTC. Amino acids: CASSPLGRANYGYTF.

The chain carries TRBV5-4 and TRBJ1-5, with D perhaps matching TRBD1 (6 bases). Germline CDR1 is SGHNT and CDR2 is YYREEE (reference sequence). V dropped 2 bases and J dropped 3 bases, with 9 bases sitting between them. The CDR3 contains 14 residues. CDR3 DNA: TGTGCCAGCAGCTTCGGGGGGGCCAATCAGCCCCAGCATTTT. Translating gives CASSFGGANQPQHF.

The chain uses TRBV5-6 and TRBJ1-6; D call uncertain. CDR3 length: 15 residues. V dropped 2 bases and J dropped 7 bases, with 13 bases sitting between them. CDR1 is SGHDT and CDR2 is YYEEEE in the germline V gene. The CDR3 nucleotides are TGTGCCAGCAGCTTAAGCGACCTATCCAATTCACCCCTCCACTTT. Protein sequence: CASSLSDLSNSPLHF.

The rearrangement uses TRBV5-1 and TRBJ2-3; D is unresolved. The CDR3 extends over 17 amino acids. The germline CDR1 and CDR2 sequences are SGHRS and YFSETQ. V lost 0 bases to trimming and J lost 2 bases, with 16 bases between them. CDR3: CASSLGWAVAFTDTQYF. In DNA form, the CDR3 reads TGCGCCAGCAGCTTGGGATGGGCCGTCGCCTTCACAGATACGCAGTATTTT.

This clone was picked up a small number of times. The chain couples TRBV5-1 to TRBJ2-3, with 9 bases aligning to TRBD1. The germline CDR1 and CDR2 sequences are SGHRS and YFSETQ. The trim removed 5 bases at V and 3 bases at J, leaving 13 bases unmatched. CDR3 length: 17 amino acids. Here the CDR3 DNA reads TGCGCCAGCAGAAAAACCCAGGGGACAGGGAGAACAGATACGCAGTATTTT. It translates to CASRKTQGTGRTDTQYF.

The chain uses TRBV15 and TRBJ1-4, with TRBD1 matching over 7 bases. Germline CDR1 is LNHNV and CDR2 is YYDKDF (reference sequence). The V and J ends lost 9 bases and 7 bases, in that order; junction bases with no gene match: 11. This CDR3 region has 14 residues. The CDR3 nucleotides are TGTGCCACAAAAGACAGGGAAGTCTCTGAAAAACTGTTTTTT. It encodes CATKDREVSEKLFF.

J is TRBJ1-5 and V is TRBV5-1, with TRBD1 identical over 11 bases. Losses at the gene ends were 3 bases for V and 8 bases for J; bases not matched to a gene: 4. CDR1 SGHRS and CDR2 YFSETQ come from the germline V gene. The CDR3 contains 14 residues. For the CDR3, the DNA is TGCGCCAGCAGCTCCGGGACAGGGGGAGAGCCCCAGCATTTT. As protein: CASSSGTGGEPQHF.

This clone was observed a single time. CDR3 in DNA: TGCGCCAGCAGCTTGGGGACTAGCGGTAACAATGAGCAGTTCTTC. It codes for CASSLGTSGNNEQFF. V and J are TRBV5-1 and TRBJ2-1; 10 nucleotides agree with TRBD2. Looked up from germline, CDR1 is SGHRS and CDR2 is YFSETQ. The J segment lost 5 bases and the V segment lost 0 bases, leaving 2 bases of the junction unmatched. The CDR3 is made up of 15 amino acids.

The chain couples TRBV30 to TRBJ2-7; possibly TRBD1 for D (6 bases). In germline, CDR1 is GTSNPN, CDR2 SVGIG (reference sequence). CDR3 length: 12 amino acids. V gave up 8 bases and J gave up 2 bases, with 13 bases separating them. CDR3 protein: CASDRTPYEQYF. The CDR3 nucleotides are TGTGCCAGTGACAGGACACCCTACGAGCAGTACTTC.

This clone was detected a few times. J is TRBJ2-1 and V is TRBV7-2, with 8 bases identical to TRBD2. Germline trimming cut 3 bases from V and 12 bases from J; bases unmatched to any gene: 7. The length of the CDR3 is 13 residues. Germline assignment: CDR1 SGHTA and CDR2 FQGNSA. In DNA, the CDR3 is TGTGCCAGCAGCTTTTCCCGCAGCGGGGGGCAGTTCTTC. Amino acids: CASSFSRSGGQFF.

The genes are TRBV7-3 and TRBJ2-3; 9 nucleotides line up with TRBD2. Germline V lookup: CDR1 SGHTA, CDR2 FQGTGA. The CDR3 sequence is 17 residues long. Germline trimming cut 5 bases from V and 4 bases from J; bases unmatched to any gene: 13. The DNA for the CDR3 is TGTGCCAGCAGCCCCATCCCGCTAGCGGGGTTAGCAGATACGCAGTATTTT. This codes for CASSPIPLAGLADTQYF.

Worth noting for this clone: Other DNA sequences in this sample translate to the same CDR3. The chain employs TRBV7-2 and TRBJ2-7, with D possibly matching TRBD2 (5 bases). The V gene's germline CDR1 is SGHTA and CDR2 FQGNSA. V dropped 1 base and J dropped 3 bases, with 7 bases sitting between them. This CDR3 has 13 residues. CDR3: CASSLGGGYEQYF. The CDR3 region has the DNA TGTGCCAGCAGCTTAGGAGGAGGCTACGAGCAGTACTTC. Variable domain in full (rest from reference TRBV7-2 and TRBJ2-7): GAGVSQSPSNKVTEKGKDVELRCDPISGHTALYWYRQSLGQGLEFLIYFQGNSAPDKSGLPSDRFSAERTGGSVSTLTIQRTQQEDSAVYLCASSLGGGYEQYFGPGTRLTVT.

The J gene is TRBJ2-3, the V gene TRBV4-2, with D possibly matching TRBD2 (6 bases). CDR1 is LGHNA, CDR2 YNFKEQ, per germline. The V end was cut by 4 bases, the J end by 1 base, with 15 bases between. This CDR3 is 16 amino acids long. Here the CDR3 DNA reads TGTGCCAGCAGCCCCGATCGGGGGATTGGCACAGATACGCAGTATTTT. Protein: CASSPDRGIGTDTQYF.

This clone was counted ten times or more. The chain carries TRBV7-9 and TRBJ2-5; D remains ambiguous. This CDR3 has 15 residues. With 3 bases removed from V and 1 base from J, the gap between germline ends came to 12 bases. CDR1 is SEHNR and CDR2 is FQNEAQ in the germline V gene (reference sequence). The CDR3 DNA reads TGTGCCAGCAGCTTTGGCCTGGGCACCCAAGAGACCCAGTACTTC. Translating gives CASSFGLGTQETQYF.

This chain connects TRBV3-1 (or the pseudogene TRBV3-2) to TRBJ1-2, with TRBD1 as a possible D gene (6 bases). Germline V gene sequence: CDR1 LGHDT, CDR2 YNNKEL (reference sequence). V gave up 5 bases and J gave up 5 bases, with 18 bases separating them. CDR3 length equals 15 residues. The CDR3 here is CASSKSAGAGYGYTF. The CDR3 nucleotides are TGTGCCAGCAGCAAAAGTGCAGGGGCGGGTTATGGCTACACCTTC.

Only a few counts were recorded for this clone. The rearrangement joins TRBV10-1 to TRBJ1-6; 9 bases map to TRBD1. V was pared by 8 bases and J by 10 bases, with 9 bases of the junction left unmatched. The CDR3 spans 14 residues. CDR1 is WNHNN and CDR2 is SYGVQD in the germline V gene (reference sequence). The CDR3 protein is CASSQGAEGSPLHF. CDR3 sequence (DNA): TGCGCCAGCTCACAGGGGGCCGAGGGGTCACCCCTCCACTTT.

The chain employs TRBV27 and TRBJ1-1; 7 nucleotides line up with TRBD1. Per the germline V gene, CDR1 is MNHEY and CDR2 is SMNVEV (reference sequence). The CDR3 extends over 14 amino acids. V lost 3 bases, J lost 4 bases, and 5 bases stayed unmatched. The CDR3 nucleotides are TGTGCCAGCAGTTTCGACAGGGTCAGCACTGAAGCTTTCTTT. Translated: CASSFDRVSTEAFF.

The V gene is TRBV4-1, the J gene TRBJ1-1, with a possible D match to TRBD1 (5 bases). The germline V gene encodes CDR1 MGHRA and CDR2 YSYEKL. CDR3 size: 16 residues. Between the trimmed V and J ends, which lost 3 bases and 0 bases, there was a span of 14 bases. In nucleotides, the CDR3 is TGCGCCAGCAGCCACCATTGGGGGGGGGTGAACACTGAAGCTTTCTTT. The encoded protein is CASSHHWGGVNTEAFF.

This rearrangement joins TRBV18 to TRBJ2-1; no definite D call. With 3 bases removed from V and 0 bases from J, the gap between germline ends came to 9 bases. Germline assignment: CDR1 KGHSH and CDR2 LQKENI. CDR3 length: 15 residues. The CDR3 DNA reads as TGTGCCAGCTCACCCGGGTTTAGCTCCTACAATGAGCAGTTCTTC. It specifies CASSPGFSSYNEQFF.

This chain uses TRBV6-4 with TRBJ1-1; TRBD1 matches at 8 bases. The germline V gene has CDR1 MRHNA and CDR2 SNTAGT. CDR3 length: 15 amino acids. V lost 4 bases to trimming and J lost 1 base; unmatched junction nucleotides: 5. The chain's CDR3 is CASSAQGGTNTEAFF. DNA for the CDR3: TGTGCCAGCAGTGCACAGGGGGGGACGAACACTGAAGCTTTCTTT.

This clone turned up a few times. The rearrangement links TRBV28 to TRBJ1-4, with D tentatively TRBD1 (6 bases). This CDR3 has 17 residues. V dropped 2 bases and J dropped 0 bases, with 13 bases sitting between them. CDR1 is MDHEN, CDR2 SYDVKM, per germline. The CDR3 reads CASSLKPPGATNEKLFF. The CDR3 region has the DNA TGTGCCAGCAGTTTAAAGCCGCCAGGGGCAACTAATGAAAAACTGTTTTTT. The whole variable domain, remainder taken from reference TRBV28 and TRBJ1-4, is DVKVTQSSRYLVKRTGEKVFLECVQDMDHENMFWYRQDPGLGLRLIYFSYDVKMKEKGDIPEGYSVSREKKERFSLILESASTNQTSMYLCASSLKPPGATNEKLFFGSGTQLSVL.

The V call is TRBV29-1, the J call TRBJ1-2; TRBD1 matches 11 bases. This CDR3 is built from 13 residues. From germline, CDR1 is SQVTM and CDR2 ANQGSEA. The V gene end was trimmed by 3 bases and the J gene end by 7 bases; junction bases not matched to a gene: 4. The CDR3 sequence: CSVDGQGAGGYTF. In DNA, the CDR3 is TGCAGCGTTGATGGACAGGGGGCTGGTGGCTACACCTTC.

The rearrangement joins TRBV7-3 to TRBJ2-2, with 9 bases identical to TRBD2. Per germline, CDR1 SGHTA and CDR2 FQGTGA. Losses at the gene ends were 3 bases for V and 7 bases for J; bases not matched to a gene: 6. This CDR3 has 15 amino acids. Here the CDR3 DNA reads TGTGCCAGCAGCTTGCCTAGCGGGGCTGGCGGGGAGCTGTTTTTT. Its protein is CASSLPSGAGGELFF.